A selection of T cell receptor beta chains follows, all from one sample in a study of T cells after posttransplantation cyclophosphamide. Profiled with immunoSEQ multiplex PCR; TCRdb holds only in-frame clones, not every one. The sample has 30,000 to 35,000 clones, none seen only once. The sample taken for sequencing was PBMCs. These receptors came from a woman aged 45-60 years in good health and a related stem cell transplant donor. Each CDR3 is given with its conserved first and last residue. The order of the fields is J gene, D gene, V gene, clone size, CDR3 DNA, CDR3 protein. The D gene is left open where the match is weak. Only part of the rows carry a size: once, few, many, or a class if the clone is expanded.

J gene: TRBJ2-6
D gene: TRBD1
V gene: TRBV5-1
clone size: few
CDR3 DNA: TGCGCCAGCAGCTGGACAGGGATCTCTGGGGCCAACGTCCTGACTTTC
CDR3 protein: CASSWTGISGANVLTF

J gene: TRBJ1-1
D gene: TRBD1
V gene: TRBV11-2
clone size: many
CDR3 DNA: TGTGCCAGCAGCCCTAGGGGGACAGGGGAGGCAGCTTTCTTT
CDR3 protein: CASSPRGTGEAAFF

J gene: TRBJ2-2
D gene: TRBD1
V gene: TRBV9
clone size: many
CDR3 DNA: TGTGCCAGCAGCGTAAAACAGGGGGCGGAGTATGTGGGCACCGGGGAGCTGTTTTTT
CDR3 protein: CASSVKQGAEYVGTGELFF

J gene: TRBJ1-1
D gene: -
V gene: TRBV5-1
clone size: many
CDR3 DNA: TGCGCCAGCAGCTCCATGGCGGGCAAAAACACTGAAGCTTTCTTT
CDR3 protein: CASSSMAGKNTEAFF

J gene: TRBJ2-5
D gene: -
V gene: TRBV20-1
clone size: -
CDR3 DNA: TGCAGTGCTATCTACCAAGAGACCCAGTACTTC
CDR3 protein: CSAIYQETQYF

J gene: TRBJ2-7
D gene: TRBD1
V gene: TRBV5-4
clone size: many
CDR3 DNA: TGTGCCAGCAGCTCCACGACCGGGACAGGGGGGAACGAGCAGTACTTC
CDR3 protein: CASSSTTGTGGNEQYF

J gene: TRBJ2-3
D gene: -
V gene: TRBV5-1
clone size: -
CDR3 DNA: TGCGCCAGCAGCTTTAGGGGCCCGGAGGGGCCAGATACGCAGTATTTT
CDR3 protein: CASSFRGPEGPDTQYF

J gene: TRBJ1-2
D gene: -
V gene: TRBV24-1
clone size: -
CDR3 DNA: TGTGCCACCAGTGGGTCCGCAGGGAGGAATGATCGCTACACCTTC
CDR3 protein: CATSGSAGRNDRYTF

J gene: TRBJ2-4
D gene: TRBD2
V gene: TRBV5-1
clone size: -
CDR3 DNA: TGCGCCAGCAGCTTGGGGGGGCTGGGACTAGAGCTCATTCAGTACTTC
CDR3 protein: CASSLGGLGLELIQYF

J gene: TRBJ2-5
D gene: TRBD1
V gene: TRBV19
clone size: many
CDR3 DNA: TGTGCCAGTAGTCGCATACAGGGGGCTGGGGAGACCCAGTACTTC
CDR3 protein: CASSRIQGAGETQYF